This entry is about one TCR beta chain. Deletions cut 6 bases from V and 1 base from J, with 15 bases between. This CDR3 is built from 15 residues. Germline CDR1 and CDR2: KGHSH and LQKENI. These data are taken from a study of blood T cell repertoires in COVID-19. Sequencing was performed with immunoSEQ multiplex PCR; in TCRdb, only in-frame clones are kept and a portion is missing. The profile shows about 70,000 clones, roughly 87% of them singletons. Sequenced: peripheral blood. This chain uses TRBV18 with TRBJ2-5, with a tentative D call TRBD2 (6 bases). This TCR derives from a man aged 80 or over with acute or convalescent COVID-19. The CDR3 DNA reads TGTGCCAGCTCTGGAGGGGCAGGAGCCCAAGAGACCCAGTACTTC. Translated, it gives CASSGGAGAQETQYF.